This is a list of T cell receptor beta chains from one sample in a study of blood T cell repertoires in COVID-19. TCRdb's table, derived via immunoSEQ multiplex PCR, lists solely in-frame clones and lacks some. The sample holds roughly 50,000 clones, 85% to 90% seen once. The source material was peripheral blood. The source is a man of 80 years or more with acute or convalescent COVID-19. Both conserved end residues are part of each CDR3. The D gene is left open where the match is weak. The listing skips clone size in some rows; elsewhere it reads once, few, many or a size class.

d_gene	abundance	v_gene	j_gene	len	CDR3aa	CDR3nt
-	-	TRBV5-1	TRBJ2-2	15	CASSTSGAYTGELFF	TGCGCCAGCAGTACCTCAGGGGCCTACACCGGGGAGCTGTTTTTT
TRBD1	-	TRBV2	TRBJ1-5	14	CASSLRGRGQPQHF	TGTGCCAGCAGCCTAAGGGGGCGCGGTCAGCCCCAGCATTTT
TRBD2	-	TRBV2	TRBJ2-7	16	CASSVTGRGTPYEQYF	TGTGCCAGCAGTGTAACGGGGCGGGGGACCCCTTACGAGCAGTACTTC
TRBD1	-	TRBV2	TRBJ1-6	16	CASSEAATGVNSPLHF	TGTGCCAGCAGTGAAGCCGCGACAGGGGTTAATTCACCCCTCCACTTT
TRBD1	-	TRBV7-9	TRBJ1-3	15	CASSLDRGSGNTIYF	TGTGCCAGCAGCTTAGACAGGGGATCTGGAAACACCATATATTTT
TRBD1	-	TRBV6-1	TRBJ1-1	17	CASSAGQGSLMNTEAFF	TGTGCCAGCAGTGCGGGACAGGGGTCCCTAATGAACACTGAAGCTTTCTTT
-	-	TRBV10-2	TRBJ1-2	15	CASSEGGGGGYGYTF	TGCGCCAGCAGTGAAGGAGGGGGGGGTGGGTATGGCTACACCTTC
-	-	TRBV2	TRBJ1-2	13	CASTLDRPGGYTF	TGTGCCAGCACCTTGGACCGCCCGGGAGGCTACACCTTC
-	-	TRBV5-1	TRBJ1-4	15	CASSPDRLNGGKLFF	TGCGCCAGCAGCCCCGACAGGCTAAATGGTGGAAAACTGTTTTTT
-	-	TRBV19	TRBJ1-2	16	CASTGPQRQSNYGYTF	TGTGCCAGTACCGGACCACAGCGACAGTCTAACTATGGCTACACCTTC
-	-	TRBV5-1	TRBJ2-2	13	CASSSSGYGELFF	TGCGCCAGCAGCTCTTCGGGATACGGGGAGCTGTTTTTT
-	-	TRBV3-1/TRBV3-2	TRBJ2-3	12	CASSQPNRAQYF	TGTGCCAGCAGCCAACCGAACCGGGCGCAGTATTTT
-	-	TRBV7-8	TRBJ1-6	15	CASSSPGTGDSPLHF	TGTGCCAGCAGCTCCCCCGGGACGGGAGATTCACCCCTCCACTTT
TRBD1	-	TRBV10-3	TRBJ2-7	15	CAISEPAGTGYEQYF	TGTGCCATCAGTGAGCCAGCCGGGACAGGTTACGAGCAGTACTTC
TRBD1	few	TRBV9	TRBJ1-4	16	CASSATPGTGHEKLFF	TGTGCCAGCAGCGCGACTCCCGGGACAGGGCATGAAAAACTGTTTTTT
TRBD1	-	TRBV10-3	TRBJ2-2	16	CAISETQGANTGELFF	TGTGCCATCAGTGAGACACAGGGGGCCAACACCGGGGAGCTGTTTTTT
-	-	TRBV10-2	TRBJ1-5	14	CASSDRGFNQPQHF	TGCGCCAGCAGTGACAGGGGCTTCAATCAGCCCCAGCATTTT
TRBD1	-	TRBV2	TRBJ1-3	16	CASRSTVTGNGNTIYF	TGTGCCAGCAGGTCCACAGTGACAGGGAACGGAAACACCATATATTTT
-	-	TRBV11-2	TRBJ2-5	12	CASSLGMETQYF	TGTGCCAGCAGCTTAGGTATGGAGACCCAGTACTTC
-	-	TRBV28	TRBJ1-4	11	CASSRGEKLFF	TGTGCCAGCAGTCGGGGTGAAAAACTGTTTTTT
TRBD2	-	TRBV27	TRBJ2-7	16	CASSLWGRAGGDEQYF	TGTGCCAGCAGTCTCTGGGGCCGAGCGGGGGGCGACGAGCAGTACTTC
TRBD2	-	TRBV6-5	TRBJ2-2	15	CASTPSRGGTGELFF	TGTGCCAGCACCCCTTCTCGGGGGGGAACCGGGGAGCTGTTTTTT
-	-	TRBV30	TRBJ1-5	13	CAFNSEGDQPQHF	TGTGCCTTCAACTCGGAAGGGGATCAGCCCCAGCATTTT
-	-	TRBV25-1	TRBJ1-2	15	CASSESSTVNYGYTF	TGTGCCAGCAGTGAATCCTCGACAGTAAACTATGGCTACACCTTC
-	-	TRBV5-1	TRBJ1-2	14	CASSPGRDGYGYTF	TGCGCCAGCAGCCCAGGCAGGGATGGCTATGGCTACACCTTC
TRBD1	-	TRBV5-1	TRBJ1-5	16	CASSLGVTGGNQPQHF	TGCGCCAGCAGCTTGGGGGTGACAGGGGGGAATCAGCCCCAGCATTTT
-	-	TRBV24-1	TRBJ2-5	13	CATRDQGKETQYF	TGTGCCACCAGAGACCAGGGAAAAGAGACCCAGTACTTC